This paragraph reports one T cell receptor beta chain. Produced via immunoSEQ multiplex PCR; TCRdb's table is partial and in-frame only. The table has tens of thousands of clones, 75% to 95% seen once; the top ten hold approximately 0.39%. The sample is drawn from a study of technical replicates of blood from several donors. The CDR3 runs 13 residues. Germline V gives CDR1 SGHVS, CDR2 FQNEAQ. With 2 bases clipped from V and 5 bases from J, the junction kept 2 bases outside the gene matches. The source is a human donor in good health. The sample comprised T cells isolated from PBMCs. The chain uses TRBV7-8 and TRBJ1-1; 7 bases agree with TRBD1. CDR3 amino acids: CASSLTRGTEAFF. The CDR3 DNA sequence: TGTGCCAGCAGCTTAACCAGGGGGACTGAAGCTTTCTTT.